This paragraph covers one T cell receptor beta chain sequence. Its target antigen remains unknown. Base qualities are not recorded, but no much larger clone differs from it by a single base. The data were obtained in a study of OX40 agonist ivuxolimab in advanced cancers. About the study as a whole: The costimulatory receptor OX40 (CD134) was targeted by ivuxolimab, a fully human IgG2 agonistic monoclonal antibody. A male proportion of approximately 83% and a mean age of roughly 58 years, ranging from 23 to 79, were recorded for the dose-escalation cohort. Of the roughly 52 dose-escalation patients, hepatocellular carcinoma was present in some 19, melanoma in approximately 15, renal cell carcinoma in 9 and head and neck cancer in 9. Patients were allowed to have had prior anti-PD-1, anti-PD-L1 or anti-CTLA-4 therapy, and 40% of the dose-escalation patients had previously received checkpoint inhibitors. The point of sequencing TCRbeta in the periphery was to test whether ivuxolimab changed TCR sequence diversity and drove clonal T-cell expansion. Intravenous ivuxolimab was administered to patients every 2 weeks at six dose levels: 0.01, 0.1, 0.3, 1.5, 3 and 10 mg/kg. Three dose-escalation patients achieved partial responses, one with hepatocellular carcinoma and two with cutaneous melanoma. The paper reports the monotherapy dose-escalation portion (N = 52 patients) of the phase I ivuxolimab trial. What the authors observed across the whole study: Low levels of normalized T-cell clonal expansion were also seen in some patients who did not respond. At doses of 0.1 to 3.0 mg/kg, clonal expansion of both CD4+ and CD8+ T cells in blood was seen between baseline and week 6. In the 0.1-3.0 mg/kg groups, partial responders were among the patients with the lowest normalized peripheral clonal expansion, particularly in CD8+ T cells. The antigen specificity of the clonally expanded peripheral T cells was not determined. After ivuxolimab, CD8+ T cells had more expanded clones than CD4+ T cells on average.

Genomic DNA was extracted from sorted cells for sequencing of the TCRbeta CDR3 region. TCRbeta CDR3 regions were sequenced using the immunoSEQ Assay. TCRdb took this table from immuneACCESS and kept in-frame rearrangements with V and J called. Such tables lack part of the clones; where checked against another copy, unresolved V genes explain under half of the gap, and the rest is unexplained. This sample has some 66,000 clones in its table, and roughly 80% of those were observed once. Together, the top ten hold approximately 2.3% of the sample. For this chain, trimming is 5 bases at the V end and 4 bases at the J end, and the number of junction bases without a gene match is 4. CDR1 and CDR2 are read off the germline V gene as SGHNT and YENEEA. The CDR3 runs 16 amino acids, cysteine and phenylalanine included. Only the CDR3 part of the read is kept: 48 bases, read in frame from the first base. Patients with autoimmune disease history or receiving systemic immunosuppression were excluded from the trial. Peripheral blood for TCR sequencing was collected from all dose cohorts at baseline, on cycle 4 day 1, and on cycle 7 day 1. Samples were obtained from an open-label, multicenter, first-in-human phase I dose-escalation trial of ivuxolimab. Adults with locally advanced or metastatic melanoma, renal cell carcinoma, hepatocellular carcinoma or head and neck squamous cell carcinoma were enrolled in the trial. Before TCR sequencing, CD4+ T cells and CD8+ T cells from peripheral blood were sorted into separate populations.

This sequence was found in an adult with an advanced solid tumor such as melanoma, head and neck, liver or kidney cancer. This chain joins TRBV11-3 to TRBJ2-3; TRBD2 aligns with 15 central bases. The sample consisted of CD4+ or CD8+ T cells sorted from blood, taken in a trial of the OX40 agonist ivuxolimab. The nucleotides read TGTGCCAGCAGCAAACGGACTAGCGGGGGGGCAGATACGCAGTATTTT. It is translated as CASSKRTSGGADTQYF.